Following are 18 T cell receptor beta chains from one sample sequenced in a study of blood T cells in healthy people across ages. Combining a sample-barcoded 5' primer with a J-beta primer mix, a second PCR ran for roughly 7 to 11 cycles. TCRdb re-derived calls from the 5' RACE reads in MiXCR, one entry per CDR3 protein. The top ten clones hold 9.5% to 13% of a sample with some 890,000 distinct CDR3 sequences, almost 30% of them seen once. These sequences were also reported in another study, on T cells of mothers and their children.

The sample consisted of blood. The receptors were gathered from a woman in her thirties or forties in good health.

The chain carries TRBV12-3 or TRBV12-4 and TRBJ2-1, with 7 bases identical to TRBD1. V lost 6 bases to trimming and J lost 8 bases; unmatched junction nucleotides: 7. CDR3 length: 13 residues. CDR3 residues: CASSDRVRDEQFF. Here the CDR3 DNA reads TGTGCCAGCAGCGACAGGGTCAGGGATGAGCAGTTCTTC.

Many counts were recorded for this clonotype. The chain joins TRBV24-1 to TRBJ1-2; D perhaps matches TRBD1 (5 bases). The CDR3 has 15 amino acids. The germline V and J ends were trimmed by 3 bases and 6 bases, with 16 bases remaining between them. CDR1 and CDR2 from the germline V gene are KGHDR and SFDVKD. The chain's CDR3 is CATSDAGTYMDGYTF. The CDR3 DNA reads TGTGCCACCAGTGATGCCGGGACCTATATGGATGGCTACACCTTC.

This clonotype was counted at least ten times. V usage is TRBV12-3 or TRBV12-4 and J usage is TRBJ2-5; D is perhaps TRBD1 or TRBD2 (5 bases each). The CDR3 has 11 residues. The V gene lost 4 bases and the J gene lost 7 bases, with 7 bases spanning the gap. The CDR3 region is CASSYGGTQYF. The CDR3 nucleotides are TGTGCCAGCAGTTATGGGGGGACCCAGTACTTC.

This clonotype came up a few times. J is TRBJ1-6 and V is TRBV12-3 or TRBV12-4; the D is unclear. The CDR3 loop spans 10 amino acids. V was clipped by 2 bases and J by 16 bases, with 6 bases between them. The CDR3 region is CASSLWVLHF. CDR3 DNA: TGTGCCAGCAGTTTATGGGTGCTCCACTTT.

This clonotype appeared a few times. The chain is built from TRBV12-3 or TRBV12-4 and TRBJ1-5; D gene ambiguous. The CDR3 runs to 13 residues. Trimming took off 6 bases at V and 5 bases at J, with 11 bases between the two ends. The CDR3 bases are TGTGCCAGCAGCCCACAGCGACATCAGCCCCAGCATTTT. Translated: CASSPQRHQPQHF.

This clonotype was observed a handful of times. This sequence joins TRBV3-1 and TRBJ1-1; D ambiguous. This CDR3 comprises 17 residues. Germline CDR1 reads LGHDT; CDR2 reads YNNKEL (reference sequence). V gave up 6 bases and J gave up 1 base, with 21 bases separating them. The CDR3 sequence: CASSRKALHARNTEAFF. CDR3 DNA sequence: TGTGCCAGCAGTCGAAAAGCCCTGCACGCCAGGAACACTGAAGCTTTCTTT.

This clonotype showed up just once. The junction departs from the called germline gene at one end, perhaps through a read error. This chain connects TRBV20-1 to TRBJ1-5; perhaps TRBD1 as D (5 bases). CDR3 length: 14 amino acids. The germline CDR1 and CDR2 sequences are DFQATT and SNEGSKA (reference sequence). The CDR3, as DNA: TGCAGTGCTAGAGACGGGACTAGCGATCAGCCCCAGCATTTT. This codes for CSARDGTSDQPQHF.

This clonotype was seen a handful of times. The chain carries TRBV28 and TRBJ1-2, with D perhaps TRBD1 (5 bases). Germline V gene lookup returns CDR1 MDHEN and CDR2 SYDVKM. The CDR3 has 14 amino acids. The ends were cut back, 6 bases at V and 7 bases at J, with 18 bases in the middle. CDR3 coding DNA: TGTGCCAGCAGCAAACCCACTAATACAGGTGGCTACACCTTC. This translates into CASSKPTNTGGYTF.

This clonotype turned up a few times. V and J are TRBV6-2 or TRBV6-3 and TRBJ2-1; 9 bases are a match to TRBD2. Unmatched junction bases numbered 12, after V lost 6 bases and J lost 6 bases. Germline CDR1 and CDR2: MNHEY and SVGEGT. CDR3 length equals 16 residues. In DNA form, the CDR3 reads TGTGCCAGCAGAAGAACCGGGACTAGCAATACCAATGAGCAGTTCTTC. It yields the protein CASRRTGTSNTNEQFF.

This clonotype was seen ten or more times. The genes are TRBV9 and TRBJ2-7; 12 bases fit TRBD1. Germline CDR1 and CDR2: SGDLS and YYNGEE. V dropped 4 bases and J dropped 1; count of bases not matched to a gene: 9. This CDR3 comprises 17 residues. The CDR3 protein is CASSFGTGGAGSYEQYF. The DNA of the CDR3 is TGTGCCAGCAGCTTCGGGACAGGGGGCGCAGGGTCCTACGAGCAGTACTTC.

On this clonotype: Since a much larger clone is just one base distant, this may be a read error. The V call is TRBV19, the J call TRBJ2-2; D gene ambiguous. The CDR3 is made up of 13 amino acids. Germline values: CDR1 LNHDA, CDR2 SQIVND (reference sequence). The CDR3 coding sequence is TGTGTCAGTAGTATAAGAGCCACCGGGGAGCTGTTTTTT. Protein product: CVSSIRATGELFF.

The chain combines TRBV20-1 with TRBJ1-1; perhaps TRBD1 as D (5 bases). Deletions cut 4 bases from V and 3 bases from J, with 18 bases between. CDR3 size: 15 residues. CDR1 is DFQATT and CDR2 is SNEGSKA in the germline V gene (reference sequence). The CDR3, as DNA: TGCAGTGCTATTTCCAGGGCTAGAGGCGACACTGAAGCTTTCTTT. Translating gives CSAISRARGDTEAFF.

This clonotype was detected many times. The chain couples TRBV15 to TRBJ2-5; D uncertain. CDR1 and CDR2 from the germline V gene are LNHNV and YYDKDF (reference sequence). Deletions cut 3 bases from V and 3 bases from J, with 2 bases between. This CDR3 has 11 residues. The CDR3 DNA follows: TGTGCCACCAGCAGGAAAGAGACCCAGTACTTC. Protein: CATSRKETQYF. Full variable domain (rest looked up from reference TRBV15 and TRBJ2-5): DAMVIQNPRYQVTQFGKPVTLSCSQTLNHNVMYWYQQKSSQAPKLLFHYYDKDFNNEADTPDNFQSRRPNTSFCFLDIRSPGLGDTAMYLCATSRKETQYFGPGTRLLVL.

CDR3 nucleotides: TGTGCCAGCAGCCCCCGTGGGACGAACACCGGGGAGCTGTTTTTT. Protein product: CASSPRGTNTGELFF. The rearrangement joins TRBV5-5 to TRBJ2-2, with unresolved D. This CDR3 is 15 amino acids long. Trimming took off 4 bases at V and 0 bases at J, with 10 bases between the two ends. The germline gives CDR1 SGHKS, CDR2 YYEKEE (reference sequence).

This clonotype has only a few counts. V gene TRBV27 combines with J gene TRBJ1-1, with 7 bases identical to TRBD1. CDR1 MNHEY and CDR2 SMNVEV come from the germline V gene (reference sequence). The length of the CDR3 is 16 residues. The V segment lost 5 bases and the J segment 3 bases; nucleotides outside the gene matches: 12. CDR3 residues: CASSRANRGGYTEAFF. The CDR3 DNA reads as TGTGCCAGCAGTAGAGCGAATCGAGGGGGCTACACTGAAGCTTTCTTT.

This clonotype came up a few times. One end of the junction is discordant with germline, which a read error may explain. V is TRBV11-2 and J is TRBJ2-3; D may be TRBD1 (6 bases). CDR3 size: 17 residues. Looked up from germline, CDR1 is SGHAT and CDR2 is FQNNGV. The CDR3 sequence is CASSLRPNRESTDAQYF. The CDR3 DNA sequence: TGTGCCAGCAGCTTACGGCCGAACAGGGAGAGCACAGATGCGCAGTATTTT.

In its sample, this clonotype was seen many times. The CDR3 nucleotides are TGTGCCAGCAGCTTGGGGGTTGGAGAGACCCAGTACTTC. This gives the protein CASSLGVGETQYF. The chain carries TRBV12-3 or TRBV12-4 and TRBJ2-5; either TRBD1 or TRBD2 may supply D (5 bases each). V dropped 6 bases and J dropped 4 bases, with 12 bases sitting between them. This CDR3 is 13 amino acids long.

This clonotype was recorded many times. The chain carries TRBV6-6 and TRBJ1-4, with 7 bases aligning to TRBD1. V trimming: 7 bases; J trimming: 3 bases; junction bases outside the gene matches: 8. Germline CDR1 and CDR2: MNHNY and SVGAGI (reference sequence). The CDR3 extends over 15 amino acids. This chain's CDR3 is CASKLQGSANEKLFF. CDR3 nucleotide sequence: TGTGCCAGCAAACTACAGGGGTCGGCTAATGAAAAACTGTTTTTT.